This TCR beta chain was sequenced during a study of blood T cells in healthy people across ages (dated by TCRdb to the mid-2010s). For the wider study: In model experiments, template switching captured about one uniquely barcoded TCR beta cDNA molecule for every two T cells. To track age-related changes in TCR beta repertoire diversity, the study relied on deep sequencing normalized with unique cDNA molecular identifiers. The donors were divided into four age groups: young (average approximately 17 years), middle-aged (about 39), aged (around 59) and long-lived (about 80). To avoid experimental bias, donors of different ages were distributed randomly across sequencing lanes. For two donors (one aged 18 to 29 and one aged 80 or older), the study analyzed two additional independent replicas of 1 million unique cDNA reads from the same blood draw. The investigation overall reported the following: A strong correlation was found between observed TCR beta diversity and the percentage of naive T cells measured by flow cytometry. Since profiling was done on bulk unsorted PBMCs, naive and antigen-experienced compartments could not be conclusively compared. The long-lived group showed more naive CD4+ T cells, fewer expanded clones and increased TCR diversity than the aged group, suggesting age selection. Observed TCR beta diversity per million T cells fell roughly linearly with age, and a significant reduction was already apparent by age roughly 40. Estimates of total diversity based on one million sequenced T cells were regarded as lower bounds and as underestimates. Because donor CMV infection status was unknown, age-related changes in expanded clonotypes were potentially confounded.

Trimmed from V: 5 bases; trimmed from J: 7 bases; junction bases lacking a gene match: 15. The CDR3 numbers 16 residues from cysteine through phenylalanine. Only the CDR3 portion is preserved as DNA: 48 bases, with reading frame beginning at the first base. As regards this clonotype: There is no known antigen for this receptor. It has no much larger one-base neighbor in the sample; base qualities were not kept.

The donors were 40 or so Caucasian individuals from Russia, aged roughly 6 to 90 years, who were systemically healthy. Each donor gave around 9.9 milliliters of peripheral blood, collected into EDTA-treated Vacutainer tubes. Ficoll-Paque density-gradient centrifugation was used to isolate PBMCs, with at least 6 million per sample. Total RNA, at least 5 micrograms per sample, was extracted from PBMCs with Trizol reagent. The percentages of naive CD45RAhigh/CD27high T cells were determined by flow cytometry on a PBMC aliquot from every donor. Receptor amplification or capture employed 5' RACE. The run used an Illumina HiSeq 2500. A second PCR of about 6 to 11 cycles was run with a J-beta primer mix and a sample-barcoded 5' primer. A template-switch 5' adaptor carrying 12 random nucleotides introduced a unique molecular identifier onto each TCR beta cDNA molecule. Each sample yielded at least 3 million CDR3-containing paired-end reads. First-strand cDNA was synthesized from all RNA with the Mint cDNA synthesis kit, primed by a TRBC-specific oligonucleotide. Following uracil-DNA glycosylase treatment, all cDNA underwent a first 18-cycle PCR with the universal primers M1SS and BC2_uni_R. Per the authors' processing: For normalization, 1 million high-quality reads, each with a distinct molecular identifier, were randomly selected from each sample. Reads sharing molecular identifiers were discarded rather than binned into consensus sequences. MiTCR, run with a Q25 quality threshold and the strictest error-elimination algorithm, handled CDR3 identification, clonotype clustering and error correction. A nonparametric unseen species model using Euler transformation provided a lower-bound estimate of total TCR beta diversity. Through fastp at Q25 and MiXCR, TCRdb rebuilt clones from the public reads, retaining in-frame beta chains. Rows are combined by CDR3 protein, so each entry shows the most common genes and DNA. These V and J calls derive from TCRdb rather than the authors' analysis. The sample data list about 620,000 distinct CDR3 sequences, and more than 20% of these were observed just once. Of the sample, roughly 3.9% falls within the top ten clones.

The chain joins TRBV12-3 or TRBV12-4 to TRBJ2-7; 9 middle bases align to TRBD2. This sequence was found in a man in his 70s in good health. The specimen was blood. At the DNA level, the sequence is TGTGCCAGCAGTCCCCGGGGCAGCGGGAGGAGTAATGAGCAGTACTTC. Its protein reads: CASSPRGSGRSNEQYF.